Below, one T cell receptor (beta chain) is given with its context. The target antigen is unknown. This entry is derived from a study of T-cell memory formation after mild COVID-19. The wider study: Largely donor-specific sequence clusters came from a couple of donors. Study conclusions and caveats: Clones shrinking between day 15 and 85 showed a balanced CD4/CD8 split, and those that grew later tilted toward CD4+.

The CDR3 is made up of 14 amino acids. The J segment lost 4 bases and the V segment lost 3 bases, leaving 4 bases of the junction unmatched. Germline V CDR1 and CDR2: WSHSY, SAAADI. Sample barcodes and UMIs were carried by the TCR alpha and TCR beta cDNA libraries that 5'RACE generated with constant-segment primers. MiXCR was run by TCRdb on the 5' RACE reads, yielding one entry per CDR3 protein. The sample includes roughly 620,000 distinct CDR3 sequences, under 20% of them seen just once. This sequence was found in an adult woman who had mild COVID-19 (a few samples of this study predate the infection). Cell type and time point are not known. V and J are TRBV10-2 and TRBJ2-5; the match to TRBD1 covers 8 bases. The sequenced sample was PBMCs or a T cell subset sorted from them (not recorded which). DNA of the CDR3: TGCGCCAGCAGTGATTTCGGACAGGGAGAGACCCAGTACTTC. This codes for CASSDFGQGETQYF.